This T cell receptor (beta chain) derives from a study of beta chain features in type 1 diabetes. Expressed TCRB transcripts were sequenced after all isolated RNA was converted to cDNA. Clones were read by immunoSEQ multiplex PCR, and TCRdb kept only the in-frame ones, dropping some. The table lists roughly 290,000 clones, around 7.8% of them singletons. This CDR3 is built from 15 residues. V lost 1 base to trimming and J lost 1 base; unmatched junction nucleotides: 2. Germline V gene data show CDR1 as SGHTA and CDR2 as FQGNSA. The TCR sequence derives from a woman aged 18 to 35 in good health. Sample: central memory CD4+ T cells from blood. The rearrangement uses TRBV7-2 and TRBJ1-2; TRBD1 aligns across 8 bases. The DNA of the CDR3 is TGTGCCAGCAGCTTAGAGACAGGGGTTAACTATGGCTACACCTTC. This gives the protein CASSLETGVNYGYTF. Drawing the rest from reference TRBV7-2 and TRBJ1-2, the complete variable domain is GAGVSQSPSNKVTEKGKDVELRCDPISGHTALYWYRQSLGQGLEFLIYFQGNSAPDKSGLPSDRFSAERTGGSVSTLTIQRTQQEDSAVYLCASSLETGVNYGYTFGSGTRLTVV.